This T cell receptor beta chain appears in the sequencing data of a study of T cell responses to AZD1222 COVID-19 vaccine (dated by TCRdb to the early 2020s). The study in broad terms: A total of under 250 trial participants underwent TCR sequencing, of whom about 210 had received two doses of AZD1222 and some 25 had received two doses of the MenACWY control vaccine. Trial participants were enrolled into age subgroups of 18-55, 56-69 and 70-plus years, which contained 148, 28 and 57 TCR-sequenced participants, respectively. Study-wide conclusions, independent of this receptor: After two AZD1222 doses, spike-specific TCR breadth and depth were significantly higher than at day 0 and than in MenACWY recipients. Nearly half of unique spike-specific TCRs reportedly recognized epitopes outside regions mutated in the B.1.351 and B.1.1.7 variants. Participants were mostly white British and included more females than males, and it was suggested by the authors that clonal diversity may have been underestimated. CD4 TCRs associated with the vaccine covered the entire spike protein, and the dominant responses were in regions 160-218 and 743-854. Only six AZD1222 recipients were SARS-CoV-2 seropositive at baseline, limiting conclusions about previously exposed vaccinees. No day 14 peak-response samples were available, so repertoires were characterized only after the peak T cell response. In the small 56-69-year group, the increase in depth fell short of significance, most likely because of low power.

The CDR3 regions of human TCRbeta chains were subjected to immunosequencing. Under the source paper's analysis protocol: TCRs in the repertoires were matched against a reference library of SARS-CoV-2-specific TCRs that had been generated with the MIRA antigen-specificity platform. Breadth meant the fraction of unique TCRs that were SARS-CoV-2-associated, whereas depth meant the fraction of total T cells that were SARS-CoV-2-associated. Using the MIRA data, every spike-specific TCR was mapped to the spike region that the TCR reacted to and assigned to either a CD4 or a CD8 class. Log10-transformed breadth and depth values were compared by one-way ANOVA with Sidak's multiple comparisons tests. The clones in this table, taken by TCRdb from immuneACCESS, are in-frame only. Not every clone is retained; where verified, under half of the shortfall comes from an unresolved V gene, and the cause of the rest is unknown. Clonal size and the V and J genes are those of that table, whereas D and trimming came from the DNA. In this sample the table shows some 120,000 clones, roughly 85% of which occur a single time. The ten largest make up just under 4.5% of the sample.

The time point label of this sample denotes: about 28 days (+/-7) after the second vaccine dose. Because spike-specific TCR depth and breadth did not differ between the two schedules, AZD1222 recipients who got a second dose at roughly 4 weeks were pooled with those who got a second dose at roughly 12 weeks. Samples from vaccinated people were obtained from the UK trials COV001 and COV002, which included a single-blind randomized controlled phase 2/3 trial of AZD1222 (ChAdOx1 nCoV-19) in healthy adults. For TCRbeta chain sequencing, PBMC samples were collected from trial participants at day 0 and at day 28 after the second dose. With respect to this clone: No cognate antigen has been identified for it. Per-base quality was not reported, and no clone a single base away is much larger than it. In the same sample, other DNA sequences code for this CDR3.

V loses 5 bases of germline sequence and J loses 2 bases, and the interval between the two ends is 9 bases. According to the germline V gene, CDR1 reads SGHTA and CDR2 reads FQGNSA. Reading from cysteine to phenylalanine, the CDR3 counts 13 amino acids. Here the CDR3 DNA is all that survives: 39 bases in frame from base 1. The clonotype originates from an adult who received the AZD1222 COVID-19 vaccine. The specimen was peripheral blood, collected 28 days after the second AZD1222 dose. The chain employs TRBV7-2 and TRBJ1-2; the D gene is perhaps TRBD1, on 6 matching bases. The sequenced DNA: TGTGCCAGCAGCCCCGGACAGAACTATGGCTACACCTTC. It is translated as CASSPGQNYGYTF.